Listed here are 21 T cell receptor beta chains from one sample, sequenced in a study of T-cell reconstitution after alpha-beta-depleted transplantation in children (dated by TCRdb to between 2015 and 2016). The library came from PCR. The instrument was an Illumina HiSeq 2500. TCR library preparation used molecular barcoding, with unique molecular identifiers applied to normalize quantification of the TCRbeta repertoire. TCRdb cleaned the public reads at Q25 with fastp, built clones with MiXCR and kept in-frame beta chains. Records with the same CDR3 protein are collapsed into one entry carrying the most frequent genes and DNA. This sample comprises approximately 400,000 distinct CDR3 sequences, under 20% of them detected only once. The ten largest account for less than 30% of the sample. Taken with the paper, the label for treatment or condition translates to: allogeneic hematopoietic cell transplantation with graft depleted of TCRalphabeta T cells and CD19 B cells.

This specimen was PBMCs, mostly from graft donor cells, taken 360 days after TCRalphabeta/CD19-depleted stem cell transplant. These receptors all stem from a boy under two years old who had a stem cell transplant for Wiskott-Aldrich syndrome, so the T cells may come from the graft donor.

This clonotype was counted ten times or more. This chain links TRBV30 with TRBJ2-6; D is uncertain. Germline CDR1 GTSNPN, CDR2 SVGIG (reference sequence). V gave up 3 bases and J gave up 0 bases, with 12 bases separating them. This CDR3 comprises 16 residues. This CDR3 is CAWSRSLGSGANVLTF. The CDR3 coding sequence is TGTGCCTGGAGCCGATCCCTTGGCTCTGGGGCCAACGTCCTGACTTTC. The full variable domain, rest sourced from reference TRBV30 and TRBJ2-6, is SQTIHQWPATLVQPVGSPLSLECTVEGTSNPNLYWYRQAAGRGLQLLFYSVGIGQISSEVPQNLSASRPQDRQFILSSKKLLLSDSGFYLCAWSRSLGSGANVLTFGAGSRLTVL.

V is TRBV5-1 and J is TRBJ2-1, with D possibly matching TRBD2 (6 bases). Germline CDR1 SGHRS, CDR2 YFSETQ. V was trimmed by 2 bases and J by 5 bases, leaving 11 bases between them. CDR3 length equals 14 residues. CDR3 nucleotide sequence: TGCGCCAGCAGCTTCGCGGGACTCGACAATGAGCAGTTCTTC. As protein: CASSFAGLDNEQFF. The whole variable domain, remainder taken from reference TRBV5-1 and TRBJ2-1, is KAGVTQTPRYLIKTRGQQVTLSCSPISGHRSVSWYQQTPGQGLQFLFEYFSETQRNKGNFPGRFSGRQFSNSRSEMNVSTLELGDSALYLCASSFAGLDNEQFFGPGTRLTVL.

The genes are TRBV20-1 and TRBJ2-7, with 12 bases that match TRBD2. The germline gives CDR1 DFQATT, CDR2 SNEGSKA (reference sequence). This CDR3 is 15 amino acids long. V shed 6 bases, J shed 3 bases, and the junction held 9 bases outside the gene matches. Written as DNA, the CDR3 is TGCAGTGCCCCTAGGACTAGCGGGGCCGTCTACGAGCAGTACTTC. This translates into CSAPRTSGAVYEQYF.

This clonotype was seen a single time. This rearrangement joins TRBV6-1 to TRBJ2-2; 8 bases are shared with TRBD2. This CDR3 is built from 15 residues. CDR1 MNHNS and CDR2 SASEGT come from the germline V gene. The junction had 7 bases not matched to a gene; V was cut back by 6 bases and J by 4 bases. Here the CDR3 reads CASSAGTRSTGELFF. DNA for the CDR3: TGTGCCAGCAGCGCCGGGACTAGGAGCACCGGGGAGCTGTTTTTT.

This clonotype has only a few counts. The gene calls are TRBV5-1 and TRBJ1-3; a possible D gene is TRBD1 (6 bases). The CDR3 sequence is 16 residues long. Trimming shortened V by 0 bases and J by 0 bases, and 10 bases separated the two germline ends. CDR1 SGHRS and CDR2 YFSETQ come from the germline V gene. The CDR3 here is CASSLAGTHSGNTIYF. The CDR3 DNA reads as TGCGCCAGCAGCTTGGCCGGGACACACTCTGGAAACACCATATATTTT.

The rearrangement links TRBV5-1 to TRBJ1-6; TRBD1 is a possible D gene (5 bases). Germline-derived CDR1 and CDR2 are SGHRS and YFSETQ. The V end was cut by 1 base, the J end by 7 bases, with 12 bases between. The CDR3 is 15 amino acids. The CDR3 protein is CASSLRKGPNSPLHF. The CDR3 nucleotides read TGCGCCAGCAGCTTGCGCAAGGGACCCAATTCACCCCTCCACTTT.

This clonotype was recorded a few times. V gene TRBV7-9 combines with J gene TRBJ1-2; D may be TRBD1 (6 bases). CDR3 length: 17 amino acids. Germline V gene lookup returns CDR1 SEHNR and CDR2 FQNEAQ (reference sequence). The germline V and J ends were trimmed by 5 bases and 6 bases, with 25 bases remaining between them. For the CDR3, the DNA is TGTGCCAGCAGCCCCGGACAGAACAGGGAAGGGCTGAATGGCTACACCTTC. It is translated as CASSPGQNREGLNGYTF.

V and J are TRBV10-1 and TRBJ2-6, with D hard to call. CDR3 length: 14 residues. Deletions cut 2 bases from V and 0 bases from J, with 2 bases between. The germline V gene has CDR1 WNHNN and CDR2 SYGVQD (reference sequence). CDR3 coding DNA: TGCGCCAGCAGTGAGAACTCTGGGGCCAACGTCCTGACTTTC. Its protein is CASSENSGANVLTF.

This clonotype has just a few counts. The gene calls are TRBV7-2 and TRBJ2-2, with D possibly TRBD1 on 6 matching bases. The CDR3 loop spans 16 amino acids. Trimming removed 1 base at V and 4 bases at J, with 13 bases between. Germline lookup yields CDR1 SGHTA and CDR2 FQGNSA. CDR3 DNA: TGTGCCAGCAGCTTAGGGTGGGGGCGCAGCACCGGGGAGCTGTTTTTT. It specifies CASSLGWGRSTGELFF.

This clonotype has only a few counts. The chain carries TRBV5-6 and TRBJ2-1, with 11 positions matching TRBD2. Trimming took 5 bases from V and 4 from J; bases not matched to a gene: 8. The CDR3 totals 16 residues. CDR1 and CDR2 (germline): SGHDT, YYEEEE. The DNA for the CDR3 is TGTGCCAGCAGGGCAGGGACTAGCGGCTTTTACAATGAGCAGTTCTTC. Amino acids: CASRAGTSGFYNEQFF. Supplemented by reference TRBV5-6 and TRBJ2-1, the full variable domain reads DAGVTQSPTHLIKTRGQQVTLRCSPKSGHDTVSWYQQALGQGPQFIFQYYEEEERQRGNFPDRFSGHQFPNYSSELNVNALLLGDSALYLCASRAGTSGFYNEQFFGPGTRLTVL.

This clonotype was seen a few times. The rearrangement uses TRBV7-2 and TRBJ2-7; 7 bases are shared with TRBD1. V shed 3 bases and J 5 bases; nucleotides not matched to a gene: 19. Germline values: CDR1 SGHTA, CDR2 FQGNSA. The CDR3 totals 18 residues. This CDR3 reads CASSFSSFSGTAFHEQYF. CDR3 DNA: TGTGCCAGCAGCTTTAGCTCCTTTTCCGGGACAGCTTTCCACGAGCAGTACTTC.

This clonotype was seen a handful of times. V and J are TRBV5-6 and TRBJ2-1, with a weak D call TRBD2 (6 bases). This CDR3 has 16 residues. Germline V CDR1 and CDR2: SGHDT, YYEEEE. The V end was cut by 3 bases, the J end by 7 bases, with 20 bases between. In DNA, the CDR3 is TGTGCCAGCAGCTCCTTAGGCTATGGAGGGCCTAATGAGCAGTTCTTC. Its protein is CASSSLGYGGPNEQFF.

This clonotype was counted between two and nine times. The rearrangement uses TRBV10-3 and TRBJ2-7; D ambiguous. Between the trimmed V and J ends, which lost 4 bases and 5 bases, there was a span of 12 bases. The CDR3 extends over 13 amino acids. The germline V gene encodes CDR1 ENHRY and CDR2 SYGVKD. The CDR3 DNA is TGTGCCATCAGTGTTTTAGACATGGACGAGCAGTACTTC. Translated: CAISVLDMDEQYF.

Here the CDR3 reads CASSLYPGIYSYEQYF. The CDR3 region has the DNA TGTGCCAGCAGCTTATACCCTGGAATTTACTCCTACGAGCAGTACTTC. This chain joins TRBV7-9 and TRBJ2-7; D gene uncertain. The CDR3 totals 16 residues. Deletions cut 2 bases from V and 0 bases from J, with 14 bases between. Germline V CDR1 and CDR2: SEHNR, FQNEAQ (reference sequence).

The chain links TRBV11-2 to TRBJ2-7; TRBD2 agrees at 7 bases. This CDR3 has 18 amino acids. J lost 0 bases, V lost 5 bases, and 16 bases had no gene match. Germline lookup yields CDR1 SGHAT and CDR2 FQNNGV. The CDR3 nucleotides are TGTGCCAGCAGCCGAAGCGGGGCGGTCATATATAGCTCCTACGAGCAGTACTTC. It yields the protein CASSRSGAVIYSSYEQYF.

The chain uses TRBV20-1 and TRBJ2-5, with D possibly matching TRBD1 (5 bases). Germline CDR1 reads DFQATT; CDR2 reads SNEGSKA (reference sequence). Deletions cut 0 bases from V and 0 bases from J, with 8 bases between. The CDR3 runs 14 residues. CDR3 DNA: TGCAGTGCTAGAGATACCAGGGACCAAGAGACCCAGTACTTC. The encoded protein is CSARDTRDQETQYF.

In nucleotides, the CDR3 is TGTGCCAGCAGTTTAAAGGGGTGGGAGACCCAGTACTTC. Protein sequence: CASSLKGWETQYF. The V call is TRBV12-3 or TRBV12-4, the J call TRBJ2-5; weak D call: TRBD1 (5 bases). V gave up 2 bases and J gave up 5 bases, with 9 bases separating them. The CDR3 is 13 residues long.

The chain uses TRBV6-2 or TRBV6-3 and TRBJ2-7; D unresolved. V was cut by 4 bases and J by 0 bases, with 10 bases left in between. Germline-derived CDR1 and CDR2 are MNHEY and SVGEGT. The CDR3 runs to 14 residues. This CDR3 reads CASSSGPNSYEQYF. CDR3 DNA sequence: TGTGCCAGCAGTTCCGGACCGAACTCCTACGAGCAGTACTTC.

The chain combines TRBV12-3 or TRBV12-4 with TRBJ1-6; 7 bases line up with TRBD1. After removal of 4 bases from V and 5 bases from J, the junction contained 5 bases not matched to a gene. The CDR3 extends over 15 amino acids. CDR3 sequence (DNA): TGTGCCAGCAGTTCGGGACAGCCAAATAATTCACCCCTCCACTTT. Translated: CASSSGQPNNSPLHF.

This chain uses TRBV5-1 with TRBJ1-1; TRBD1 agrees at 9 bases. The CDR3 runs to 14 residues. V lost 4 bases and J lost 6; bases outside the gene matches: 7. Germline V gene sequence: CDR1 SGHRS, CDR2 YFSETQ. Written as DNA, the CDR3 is TGCGCCAGCAGCGGGACAGGGATGATTGCTGAAGCTTTCTTT. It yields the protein CASSGTGMIAEAFF.

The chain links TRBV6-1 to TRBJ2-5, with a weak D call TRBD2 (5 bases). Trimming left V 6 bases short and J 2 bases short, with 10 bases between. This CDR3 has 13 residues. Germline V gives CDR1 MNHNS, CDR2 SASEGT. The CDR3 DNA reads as TGTGCCAGCAGACGGACTCTTCAAGAGACCCAGTACTTC. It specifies CASRRTLQETQYF.